The T cell receptor (beta chain) under discussion was sequenced for a study of beta chain features in type 1 diabetes. At the level of the study: Regarding age, gender and cell yields, patients proved similar to healthy donors. Regarding the study as a whole: The study found moderately but significantly shorter TCRB CDR3s in all four CD4+ subsets of Type 1 diabetes patients.

Since all of the isolated RNA was reverse transcribed, expressed TCRB transcripts were what got sequenced. Repertoires were generated with immunoSEQ multiplex PCR, while TCRdb's copy carries only in-frame clones and drops some. This sample has roughly 240,000 clones, with 20% to 25% found just once. This clone was detected a few times. The antigen remains undetermined. CDR3 length: 19 amino acids. J lost 0 bases, V lost 1 base, and 3 bases had no gene match. Germline CDR1 reads SGHAT; CDR2 reads FQNNGV. The receptor comes from a young woman with type 1 diabetes. The sample taken for sequencing was naive CD4+ T cells from blood. The genes are TRBV11-2 and TRBJ2-2; 15 nucleotides match TRBD2. CDR3 residues: CASSLVGTSGRTNTGELFF. CDR3 nucleotides: TGTGCCAGCAGCTTAGTCGGGACTAGCGGGAGGACGAACACCGGGGAGCTGTTTTTT. The variable domain in full, completed from reference TRBV11-2 and TRBJ2-2, reads EAGVAQSPRYKIIEKRQSVAFWCNPISGHATLYWYQQILGQGPKLLIQFQNNGVVDDSQLPKDRFSAERLKGVDSTLKIQPAKLEDSAVYLCASSLVGTSGRTNTGELFFGEGSRLTVL.